This is a list of T cell receptor beta chains from one sample in a study of T cells after yellow fever vaccination. TCRdb processed the 5' RACE reads anew with MiXCR; each CDR3 protein has one entry. The sample holds over 70,000 distinct CDR3 sequences, 7.5% to 9% seen once. Material: CD8+ T cells sorted from PBMCs, obtained on the day of the yellow fever booster vaccination. Source of these receptors: a man younger than 45 who received the YFV17D yellow fever vaccine. The CDR3 runs from the conserved cysteine through the conserved F or W. A D gene is named only where the DNA matches it firmly. Rows may omit the clone size; those that give it use once, few, many or a size class.

TRBD1	TRBV27	TRBJ2-7	many	CASTKQGTGNYEQYF	TGTGCCAGCACCAAACAGGGGACAGGGAACTACGAGCAGTACTTC
NA	TRBV7-9	TRBJ1-4	few	CASRDLLIEKLFF	TGTGCCAGCAGGGACCTGCTAATTGAAAAACTGTTTTTT
TRBD2	TRBV29-1	TRBJ2-7	many	CSVGLAGTYEQYF	TGCAGCGTTGGACTAGCGGGAACCTACGAGCAGTACTTC
TRBD2	TRBV5-1	TRBJ2-1	few	CASSLVGLAVNEQFF	TGCGCCAGCAGCTTGGTCGGACTAGCGGTTAATGAGCAGTTCTTC
NA	TRBV9	TRBJ2-5	many	CASSVEGETQYF	TGTGCCAGCAGCGTAGAAGGGGAGACCCAGTACTTC
NA	TRBV11-2	TRBJ2-1	NA	CASSYPGLDPFF	TGTGCCAGCAGCTACCCGGGACTTGATCCGTTCTTC
TRBD2	TRBV4-3	TRBJ2-6	NA	CASSQDWALAGDSGANVLTF	TGCGCCAGCAGCCAAGACTGGGCTTTAGCGGGTGACTCTGGGGCCAACGTCCTGACTTTC
NA	TRBV3-1	TRBJ2-5	few	CASSQDEAGEETQYF	TGTGCCAGCAGCCAAGATGAGGCAGGGGAAGAGACCCAGTACTTC
TRBD2	TRBV11-3	TRBJ2-1	NA	CASSYGRPNEQFF	TGTGCCAGCAGCTACGGGAGGCCCAATGAGCAGTTCTTC
NA	TRBV11-2	TRBJ2-7	few	CASSLGKFPYEQYF	TGTGCCAGCAGCTTAGGGAAATTTCCCTACGAGCAGTACTTC
TRBD2	TRBV6-2/TRBV6-3	TRBJ2-1	few	CASSLVAGDNEQFF	TGTGCCAGCAGTTTGGTAGCGGGGGACAATGAGCAGTTCTTC
NA	TRBV28	TRBJ2-7	few	CASSTYEQYF	TGTGCCAGCTCCACCTACGAGCAGTACTTC
NA	TRBV13	TRBJ2-3	many	CASSLRRETNTQYF	TGTGCCAGCAGCTTAAGGAGGGAAACCAATACGCAGTATTTT
TRBD2	TRBV29-1	TRBJ2-5	few	CSVEAASGIMTSF	TGCAGCGTTGAAGCTGCTAGCGGGATTATGACGTCCTTC
NA	TRBV12-3/TRBV12-4	TRBJ2-5	medium-sized	CASSLSLQGPWQETQYF	TGTGCCAGCAGTTTGAGTCTTCAGGGACCTTGGCAAGAGACCCAGTACTTC
TRBD2	TRBV18	TRBJ2-7	NA	CASSVSGEGSYEQYF	TGTGCCAGCTCAGTATCCGGGGAGGGTTCCTACGAGCAGTACTTC
NA	TRBV27	TRBJ1-1	many	CASSLGGEAFF	TGTGCCAGCAGTTTAGGGGGTGAAGCTTTCTTT
NA	TRBV19	TRBJ1-1	NA	CASSIALMDMNTEAFF	TGTGCCAGTAGTATCGCCCTCATGGATATGAACACTGAAGCTTTCTTT
NA	TRBV27	TRBJ2-1	NA	CASSLTRESSYNEQFF	TGTGCCAGCAGTTTGACCAGAGAGAGCTCCTACAATGAGCAGTTCTTC
TRBD2	TRBV7-2	TRBJ2-1	NA	CASSLLLAGLPNEQFF	TGTGCCAGCAGCCTCCTACTAGCGGGATTACCGAATGAGCAGTTCTTC
TRBD1	TRBV5-1	TRBJ1-1	NA	CASSLGQGITEAFF	TGCGCCAGCAGCTTGGGACAGGGGATCACTGAAGCTTTCTTT
NA	TRBV6-2/TRBV6-3	TRBJ2-7	few	CASSFTGPPYEQYF	TGTGCCAGCAGTTTTACCGGACCCCCCTACGAGCAGTACTTC
TRBD2	TRBV6-4	TRBJ2-7	NA	CATVGRPLRASGFEDFSYEQYF	TGTGCCACTGTTGGAAGGCCCCTACGGGCTAGCGGTTTTGAAGACTTCTCCTACGAGCAGTACTTC
NA	TRBV2	TRBJ1-6	few	CASRTDMAYNSPLHF	TGTGCCAGCAGGACGGACATGGCTTATAATTCACCCCTCCACTTT
NA	TRBV29-1	TRBJ2-5	many	CSVPGETQYF	TGCAGCGTCCCGGGAGAGACCCAGTACTTC
NA	TRBV19	TRBJ1-1	many	CASREAFEAFF	TGTGCCAGTAGAGAGGCTTTTGAAGCTTTCTTT
NA	TRBV10-3	TRBJ1-1	many	CAISESGGNTEAFF	TGTGCCATCAGTGAGTCGGGTGGGAACACTGAAGCTTTCTTT
NA	TRBV27	TRBJ1-2	few	CASSLPGFYGYTF	TGTGCCAGCAGCCTCCCGGGTTTTTACGGCTACACCTTC
NA	TRBV7-9	TRBJ2-3	few	CASSRPTSTDTQYF	TGTGCCAGCAGCCGGCCGACTAGCACAGATACGCAGTATTTT
TRBD2	TRBV5-8	TRBJ2-3	few	CASSVSGGDTDTQYF	TGTGCCAGCAGCGTTAGCGGGGGTGACACAGATACGCAGTATTTT
TRBD2	TRBV5-1	TRBJ2-3	few	CASSQASGRGLAATDTQYF	TGCGCCAGCAGCCAAGCTAGCGGGAGGGGTCTCGCGGCAACAGATACGCAGTATTTT
NA	TRBV20-1	TRBJ2-7	NA	CSARSGQSSSYEQYF	TGCAGTGCTAGATCCGGACAGTCTTCCTCCTACGAGCAGTACTTC
NA	TRBV7-2	TRBJ2-7	NA	CASQHAHYEQYF	TGTGCCAGTCAACACGCGCACTACGAGCAGTACTTC
TRBD2	TRBV28	TRBJ2-7	NA	CASSVVGGPDEQYF	TGTGCCAGCAGTGTAGTGGGAGGGCCCGACGAGCAGTACTTC
TRBD2	TRBV4-2	TRBJ2-5	many	CASSQSSTLAGVPQGTQYF	TGTGCCAGCAGCCAGTCTTCTACTCTAGCGGGAGTCCCCCAGGGGACCCAGTACTTC
TRBD1	TRBV5-1	TRBJ2-7	many	CASSFRGPLYEQYF	TGCGCCAGCAGCTTCAGGGGGCCACTCTACGAGCAGTACTTC
TRBD2	TRBV12-3/TRBV12-4	TRBJ2-5	NA	CASSLRLAGDEFQETQYF	TGTGCCAGCAGTTTAAGGCTAGCGGGAGACGAGTTTCAAGAGACCCAGTACTTC
NA	TRBV20-1	TRBJ2-3	few	CSARDMGAPGDTQYF	TGCAGTGCTAGAGATATGGGGGCGCCCGGAGATACGCAGTATTTT
TRBD1	TRBV7-8	TRBJ1-4	many	CASSPSGTGATNEKLFF	TGTGCCAGCAGCCCGTCCGGGACAGGGGCAACTAATGAAAAACTGTTTTTT
NA	TRBV20-1	TRBJ2-7	NA	CSASNRDSDEQYF	TGCAGTGCTTCTAACCGGGACTCAGACGAGCAGTACTTC
NA	TRBV5-5	TRBJ1-1	few	CASSDGINTEAFF	TGTGCCAGCAGCGACGGGATAAACACTGAAGCTTTCTTT
NA	TRBV29-1	TRBJ2-3	few	CSVWGTDTQYF	TGCAGCGTTTGGGGAACAGATACGCAGTATTTT
NA	TRBV27	TRBJ2-7	NA	CASSLLGESYEQYF	TGTGCCAGCAGTTTATTGGGGGAGTCCTACGAGCAGTACTTC
NA	TRBV5-1	TRBJ1-5	many	CASSLAGDSNQPQHF	TGCGCCAGCAGCTTGGCCGGAGATAGCAATCAGCCCCAGCATTTT
NA	TRBV27	TRBJ2-7	NA	CASSMAPPRPGVSEQYF	TGTGCCAGCAGTATGGCCCCCCCCAGGCCTGGCGTCTCCGAGCAGTACTTC
NA	TRBV3-1	TRBJ1-4	NA	CASSHPGDATNEKLFF	TGTGCCAGCAGCCACCCGGGAGACGCAACTAATGAAAAACTGTTTTTT
NA	TRBV10-3	TRBJ2-3	NA	CASGPAVASTDTQYF	TGTGCCTCCGGCCCAGCGGTGGCTAGCACAGATACGCAGTATTTT
TRBD2	TRBV14	TRBJ2-5	NA	CASSPPGLAGGTETQYF	TGTGCCAGCAGCCCCCCCGGACTAGCGGGAGGCACGGAGACCCAGTACTTC
NA	TRBV20-1	TRBJ2-1	few	CSAPQSSYNEQFF	TGCAGTGCTCCACAGAGCTCCTACAATGAGCAGTTCTTC
TRBD2	TRBV28	TRBJ2-1	few	CASGTPGLAGGGYNEQFF	TGTGCCAGCGGAACTCCCGGTTTAGCGGGAGGGGGGTACAATGAGCAGTTCTTC
TRBD2	TRBV29-1	TRBJ2-1	NA	CSVEGLAAYNEQFF	TGCAGCGTTGAGGGACTAGCGGCCTACAATGAGCAGTTCTTC
TRBD2	TRBV4-1	TRBJ2-7	NA	CASSQLAGGAYEQYF	TGCGCCAGCAGCCAGCTAGCGGGAGGTGCCTACGAGCAGTACTTC
NA	TRBV19	TRBJ1-2	NA	CASSIGGPSRNYGYTF	TGTGCCAGTAGTATTGGGGGGCCGTCCCGGAACTATGGCTACACCTTC
NA	TRBV12-3/TRBV12-4	TRBJ1-5	NA	CASSFSGEVSQPQHF	TGTGCCAGCAGTTTTTCAGGGGAGGTTAGTCAGCCCCAGCATTTT